This T cell receptor (beta chain) was found in a study of blood T cells in healthy people across ages (dated by TCRdb to the mid-2010s). As for the study more broadly: In model experiments, template switching captured about one uniquely barcoded TCR beta cDNA molecule for every two T cells. To track age-related changes in TCR beta repertoire diversity, the study relied on deep sequencing normalized with unique cDNA molecular identifiers. Four age groups were formed from the donors: young (average 16 years), middle-aged (around 37), aged (approximately 60) and long-lived (around 80). To avoid experimental bias, donors of different ages were distributed randomly across sequencing lanes. Two additional independent replicas of 1 million unique cDNA reads from the same blood draw were analyzed for two donors (one aged 18 to 29 and one aged 80 or older).

What the research found in general, with its limitations: Estimates of total diversity from one million sequenced T cells were regarded as lower bounds and underestimates. Observed TCR beta diversity correlated strongly with the percentage of naive T cells measured by flow cytometry. The CMV infection status of donors was not known, potentially confounding age-related changes in expanded clonotypes. Compared with the aged group, the long-lived group had more naive CD4+ T cells, fewer expanded clones and increased TCR diversity, a pattern suggesting age selection. Observed TCR beta diversity per million T cells fell roughly linearly with age, and a significant reduction was already apparent by age about 38. Because profiling used bulk unsorted PBMCs, naive and antigen-experienced compartments could not be compared conclusively.

The donors were 40 or so Caucasian individuals from Russia, aged roughly 6 to 95 years, who were systemically healthy. Roughly 10 milliliters of peripheral blood were drawn from each donor into EDTA-treated Vacutainer tubes. Ficoll-Paque density-gradient centrifugation was used to isolate PBMCs, with at least 6 million obtained per sample. Trizol reagent was used to extract total RNA from PBMCs, with at least 6 micrograms per sample. For every donor, flow cytometry on a PBMC aliquot measured the percentage of naive CD45RAhigh/CD27high T cells. As concerns this clonotype: Its antigen target is currently unknown. There are no base qualities to consult, and no much larger clone falls within one base.

The CDR3 goes from the cysteine to the phenylalanine over 15 residues. Only CDR3 DNA remains: 45 bases, in frame from the first base. CDR1 and CDR2, looked up from the germline V gene, are SGHRS and YFSETQ. V is cut back by 5 bases and J by 0 bases, with 4 bases in the junction unmatched. The library came from 5' RACE. Sequencing took place on an Illumina HiSeq 2500. The second PCR ran for roughly 7 to 12 cycles and used a J-beta primer mix along with a sample-barcoded 5' primer. Each TCR beta cDNA molecule received a unique molecular identifier from a template-switch 5' adaptor carrying 12 random nucleotides. At least 3 million CDR3-containing paired-end reads were obtained from each sample. All of the RNA was converted into first-strand cDNA using the Mint cDNA synthesis kit, with a TRBC-specific oligonucleotide serving as the primer. Following uracil-DNA glycosylase treatment, all cDNA underwent a first 18-cycle PCR with the universal primers M1SS and BC2_uni_R. The original methods were these. Normalization of each sample was performed by random selection of 1 million high-quality reads, each carrying a distinct molecular identifier. Instead of being binned into consensus sequences, reads that shared molecular identifiers were thrown out. CDR3 identification, clonotype clustering and error correction used MiTCR with a Q25 quality threshold and the strictest error-elimination algorithm. Lower-bound total TCR beta diversity was estimated with a nonparametric unseen species model using Euler transformation. Clones were called with MiXCR by TCRdb after fastp trimmed the public reads at Q25, and only in-frame beta chains were retained. Each CDR3 protein gets just one entry, which takes the most common genes and DNA from the rows behind it. The V and J calls, along with clone size, are taken from TCRdb and not from the paper's own processing. In all, the sample holds around 620,000 distinct CDR3 sequences, and 25% to 30% of those were seen once. The ten largest make up approximately 17% of the sample.

The rearranged chain carries TRBV5-1 and TRBJ2-2; TRBD2 matches 7 bases in the middle. The sequence was obtained from a woman in her seventies in good health. Sequencing used blood. The CDR3 protein is CASSPGGTNTGELFF. DNA sequence: TGCGCCAGCAGTCCCGGGGGGACGAACACCGGGGAGCTGTTTTTT.